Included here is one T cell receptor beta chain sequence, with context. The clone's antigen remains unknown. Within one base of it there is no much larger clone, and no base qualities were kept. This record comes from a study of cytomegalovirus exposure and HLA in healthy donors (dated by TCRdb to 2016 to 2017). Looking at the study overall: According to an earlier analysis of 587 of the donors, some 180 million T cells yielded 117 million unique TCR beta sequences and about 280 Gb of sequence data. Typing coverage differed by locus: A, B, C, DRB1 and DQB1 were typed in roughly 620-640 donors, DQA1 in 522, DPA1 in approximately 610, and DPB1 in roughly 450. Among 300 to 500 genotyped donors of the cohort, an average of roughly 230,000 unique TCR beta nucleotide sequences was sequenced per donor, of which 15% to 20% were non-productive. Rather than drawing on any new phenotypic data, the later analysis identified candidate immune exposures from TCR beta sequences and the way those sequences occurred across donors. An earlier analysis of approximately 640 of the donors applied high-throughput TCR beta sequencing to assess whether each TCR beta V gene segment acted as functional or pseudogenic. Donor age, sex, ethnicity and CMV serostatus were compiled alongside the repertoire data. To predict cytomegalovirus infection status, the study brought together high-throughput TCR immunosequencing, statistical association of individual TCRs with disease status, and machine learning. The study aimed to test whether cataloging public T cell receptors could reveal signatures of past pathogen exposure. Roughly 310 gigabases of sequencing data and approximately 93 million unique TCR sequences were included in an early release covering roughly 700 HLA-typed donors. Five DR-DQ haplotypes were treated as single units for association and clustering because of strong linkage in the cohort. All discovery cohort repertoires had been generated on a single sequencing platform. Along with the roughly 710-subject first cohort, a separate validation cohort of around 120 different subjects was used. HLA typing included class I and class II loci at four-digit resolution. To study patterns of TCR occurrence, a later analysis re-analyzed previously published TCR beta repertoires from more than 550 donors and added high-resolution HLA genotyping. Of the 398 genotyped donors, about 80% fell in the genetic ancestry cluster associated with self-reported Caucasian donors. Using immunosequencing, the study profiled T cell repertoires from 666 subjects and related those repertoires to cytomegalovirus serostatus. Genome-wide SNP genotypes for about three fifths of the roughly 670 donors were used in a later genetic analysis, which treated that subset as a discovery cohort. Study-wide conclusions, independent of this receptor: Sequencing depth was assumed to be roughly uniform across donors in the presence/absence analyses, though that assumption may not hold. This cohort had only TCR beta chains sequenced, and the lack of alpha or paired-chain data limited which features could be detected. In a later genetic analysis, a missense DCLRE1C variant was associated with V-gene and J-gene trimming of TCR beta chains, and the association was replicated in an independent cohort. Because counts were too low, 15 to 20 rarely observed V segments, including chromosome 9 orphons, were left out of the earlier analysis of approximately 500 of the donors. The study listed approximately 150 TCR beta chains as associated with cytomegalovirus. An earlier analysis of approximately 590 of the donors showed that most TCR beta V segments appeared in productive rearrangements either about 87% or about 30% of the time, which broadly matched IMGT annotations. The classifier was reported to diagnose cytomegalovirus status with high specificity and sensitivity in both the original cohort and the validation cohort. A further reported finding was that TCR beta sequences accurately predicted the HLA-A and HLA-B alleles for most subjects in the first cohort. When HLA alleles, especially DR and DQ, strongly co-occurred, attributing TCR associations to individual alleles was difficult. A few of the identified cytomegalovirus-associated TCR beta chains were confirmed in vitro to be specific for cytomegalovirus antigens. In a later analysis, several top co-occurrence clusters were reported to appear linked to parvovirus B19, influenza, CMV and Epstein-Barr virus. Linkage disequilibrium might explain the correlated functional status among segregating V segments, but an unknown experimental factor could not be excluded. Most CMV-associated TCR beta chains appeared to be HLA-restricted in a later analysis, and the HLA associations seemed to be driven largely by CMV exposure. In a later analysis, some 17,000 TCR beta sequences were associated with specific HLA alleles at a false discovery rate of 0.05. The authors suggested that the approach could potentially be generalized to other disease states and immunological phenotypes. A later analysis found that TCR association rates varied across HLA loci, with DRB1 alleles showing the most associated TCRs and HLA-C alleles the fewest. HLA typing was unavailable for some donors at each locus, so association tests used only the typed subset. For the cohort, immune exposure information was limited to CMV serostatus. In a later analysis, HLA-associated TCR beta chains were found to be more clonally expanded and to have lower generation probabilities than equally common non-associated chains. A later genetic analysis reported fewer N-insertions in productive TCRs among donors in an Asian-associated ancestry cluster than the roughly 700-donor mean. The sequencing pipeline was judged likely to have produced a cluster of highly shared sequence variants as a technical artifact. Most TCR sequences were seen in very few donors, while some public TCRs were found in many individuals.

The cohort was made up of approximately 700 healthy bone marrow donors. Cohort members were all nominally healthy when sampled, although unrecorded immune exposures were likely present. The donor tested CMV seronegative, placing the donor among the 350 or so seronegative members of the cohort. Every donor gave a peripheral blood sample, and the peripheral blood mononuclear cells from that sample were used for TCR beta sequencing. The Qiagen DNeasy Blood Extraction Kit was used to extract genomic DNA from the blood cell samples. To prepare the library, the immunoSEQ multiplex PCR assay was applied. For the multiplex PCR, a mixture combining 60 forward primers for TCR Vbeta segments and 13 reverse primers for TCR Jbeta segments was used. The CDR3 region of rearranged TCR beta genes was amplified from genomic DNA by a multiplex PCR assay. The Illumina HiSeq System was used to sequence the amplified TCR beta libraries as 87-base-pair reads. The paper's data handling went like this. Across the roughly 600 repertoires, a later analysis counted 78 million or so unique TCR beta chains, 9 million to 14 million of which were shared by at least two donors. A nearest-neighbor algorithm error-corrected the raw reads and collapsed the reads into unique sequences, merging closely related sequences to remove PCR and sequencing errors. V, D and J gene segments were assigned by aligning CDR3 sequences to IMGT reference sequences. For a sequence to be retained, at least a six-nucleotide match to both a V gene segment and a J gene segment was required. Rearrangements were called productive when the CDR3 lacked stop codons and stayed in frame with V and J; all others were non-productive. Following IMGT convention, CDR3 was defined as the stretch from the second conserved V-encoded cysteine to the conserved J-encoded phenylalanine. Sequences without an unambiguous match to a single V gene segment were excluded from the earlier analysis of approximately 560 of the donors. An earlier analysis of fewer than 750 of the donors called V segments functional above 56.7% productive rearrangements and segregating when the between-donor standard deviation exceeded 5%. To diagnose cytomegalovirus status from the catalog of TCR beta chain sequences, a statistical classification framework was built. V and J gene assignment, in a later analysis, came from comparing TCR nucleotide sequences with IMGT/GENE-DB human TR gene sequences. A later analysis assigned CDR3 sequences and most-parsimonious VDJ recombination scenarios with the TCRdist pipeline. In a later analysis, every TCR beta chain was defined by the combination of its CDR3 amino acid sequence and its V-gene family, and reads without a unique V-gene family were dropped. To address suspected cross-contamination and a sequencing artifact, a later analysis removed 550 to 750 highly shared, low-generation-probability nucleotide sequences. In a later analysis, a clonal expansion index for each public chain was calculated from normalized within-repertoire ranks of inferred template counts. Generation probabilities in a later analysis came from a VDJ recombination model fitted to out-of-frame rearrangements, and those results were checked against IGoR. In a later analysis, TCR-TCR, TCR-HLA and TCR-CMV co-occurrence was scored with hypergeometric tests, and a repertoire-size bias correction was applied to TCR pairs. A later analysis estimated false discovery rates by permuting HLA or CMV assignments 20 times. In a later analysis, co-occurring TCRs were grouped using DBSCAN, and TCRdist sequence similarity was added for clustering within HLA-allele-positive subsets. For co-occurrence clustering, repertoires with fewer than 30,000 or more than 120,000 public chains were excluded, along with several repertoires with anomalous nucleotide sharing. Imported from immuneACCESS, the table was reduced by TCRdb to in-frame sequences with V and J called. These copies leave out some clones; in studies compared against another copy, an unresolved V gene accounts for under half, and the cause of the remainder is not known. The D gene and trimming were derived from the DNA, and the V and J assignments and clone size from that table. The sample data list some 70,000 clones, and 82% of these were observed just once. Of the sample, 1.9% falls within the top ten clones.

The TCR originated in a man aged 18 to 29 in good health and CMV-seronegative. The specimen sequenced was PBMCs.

The DNA sequence is TGTGCCAGTAGCCCCACGTGGACAGGTTCGGAAGAGACCCAGTACTTC. Its product reads: CASSPTWTGSEETQYF. The V and J genes are TRBV19 and TRBJ2-5; the junction holds 7 bases that match TRBD1. Per the germline V gene (reference sequence), LNHDA is the CDR1 and SQIVND is the CDR2. V has 6 bases trimmed and J has 3 bases trimmed; junction bases matching no gene number 13. Spanning cysteine to phenylalanine, the CDR3 consists of 16 amino acids. Of the read, only the CDR3 DNA is kept; its 48 bases are in frame from base 1.